The 13 T cell receptor beta chains listed next were all sequenced from one sample in a study of early T cells in non-severe SARS-CoV-2 infection. Each CDR3 protein gets one entry after TCRdb re-called the 5' RACE reads with MiXCR. The repertoire consists of about 77,000 distinct CDR3 sequences, with 5% occurring once and the leading ten covering around 7.5%. The source material was whole blood, sampled at baseline. These receptors all come from an adult who was a healthcare worker with PCR-confirmed SARS-CoV-2 infection or an uninfected control (not recorded which).

The chain employs TRBV7-9 and TRBJ1-3; D is ambiguous. Germline loops: CDR1 SEHNR, CDR2 FQNEAQ (reference sequence). The CDR3 is 14 amino acids. V shed 4 bases and J shed 0 bases, with 7 bases lying between them. The chain's CDR3 is CASSSWSSGNTIYF. CDR3 DNA sequence: TGTGCCAGCAGCTCTTGGAGCTCTGGAAACACCATATATTTT.

In this sample, this clonotype turned up many times. The chain links TRBV13 to TRBJ2-7, with 7 bases matching TRBD2. This CDR3 is built from 14 residues. The germline CDR1 and CDR2 sequences are PRHDT and FYEKMQ (reference sequence). V lost 10 bases and J lost 0; bases outside the gene matches: 9. This chain's CDR3 is CATLDLAASYEQYF. In DNA, the CDR3 is TGTGCCACTCTAGACCTAGCGGCCTCCTACGAGCAGTACTTC.

The J gene is TRBJ1-1, the V gene TRBV2; no firm D call. The length of the CDR3 is 13 residues. Germline CDR1 reads SNHLY; CDR2 reads FYNNEI. Trimming took off 6 bases at V and 1 base at J, with 9 bases between the two ends. The DNA of the CDR3 is TGTGCCAGCAGCCTACAAACGAACACTGAAGCTTTCTTT. This codes for CASSLQTNTEAFF.

The table lists this clonotype with a few counts. The chain combines TRBV19 with TRBJ2-2, with 7 bases matching TRBD1. V lost 1 base and J lost 6; bases outside the gene matches: 5. The CDR3 totals 15 residues. Germline V gene lookup returns CDR1 LNHDA and CDR2 SQIVND (reference sequence). The CDR3 nucleotides are TGTGCCAGTAGTATAGGGCACAGGGGTGCCGGGGAGCTGTTTTTT. This sequence encodes CASSIGHRGAGELFF.

This sequence joins TRBV12-3 or TRBV12-4 and TRBJ1-4; no clear D. Trimming pared 4 bases from V and 5 bases from J, leaving 5 bases between. This CDR3 has 12 residues. CDR3 amino acids: CASSSKNEKLFF. In DNA, the CDR3 is TGTGCCAGCAGTTCGAAAAATGAAAAACTGTTTTTT.

This clonotype was observed many times. This chain connects TRBV20-1 to TRBJ2-3; 13 positions agree with TRBD2. With V trimmed by 6 bases and J by 7 bases, 7 bases remained unmatched. This CDR3 spans 14 amino acids. Germline values: CDR1 DFQATT, CDR2 SNEGSKA (reference sequence). The CDR3 DNA reads TGCAGTGCCCGGACTAGCGGGAGTTCACATACGCAGTATTTT. Its protein product is CSARTSGSSHTQYF.

This clonotype has just a few counts. The genes are TRBV27 and TRBJ1-5; D uncertain. The germline V gene encodes CDR1 MNHEY and CDR2 SMNVEV (reference sequence). This CDR3 is 13 amino acids long. Trimming took 1 base from V and 5 from J, leaving 6 bases between them. The CDR3 bases are TGTGCCAGCAGTTTATTCTTCGATCAGCCCCAGCATTTT. Its translation: CASSLFFDQPQHF.

This clonotype was observed many times. V is TRBV20-1 and J is TRBJ1-1; a weak D match, TRBD1 (6 bases). This CDR3 region has 16 residues. With 5 bases removed from V and 0 bases from J, the gap between germline ends came to 19 bases. Per the germline V gene, CDR1 is DFQATT and CDR2 is SNEGSKA (reference sequence). The CDR3 spells CSAWGSTGIVNTEAFF. In nucleotides, the CDR3 is TGCAGTGCTTGGGGGTCCACAGGGATTGTGAACACTGAAGCTTTCTTT.

In its sample, this clonotype was seen many times. V and J are TRBV29-1 and TRBJ2-2; TRBD2 matches at 10 bases. From germline, CDR1 is SQVTM and CDR2 ANQGSEA. The V and J ends lost 5 bases and 0 bases, in that order; junction bases with no gene match: 3. This CDR3 comprises 15 residues. In DNA form, the CDR3 reads TGCAGCGTTACTAGCGGGACTACGAACACCGGGGAGCTGTTTTTT. As protein: CSVTSGTTNTGELFF.

The sample holds many counts of this clonotype. The V and J genes are TRBV29-1 and TRBJ1-5; D is ambiguous. The CDR3 has 12 amino acids. V was cut by 6 bases and J by 3 bases, with 9 bases left in between. Germline values: CDR1 SQVTM, CDR2 ANQGSEA. CDR3 sequence (DNA): TGCAGCGTCGGACGGTTCAATCAGCCCCAGCATTTT. Amino acid sequence: CSVGRFNQPQHF. Combining the CDR3 with reference TRBV29-1 and TRBJ1-5 gives the whole variable domain SAVISQKPSRDICQRGTSLTIQCQVDSQVTMMFWYRQQPGQSLTLIATANQGSEATYESGFVIDKFPISRPNLTFSTLTVSNMSPEDSSIYLCSVGRFNQPQHFGDGTRLSIL.

The table lists this clonotype with many counts. The chain is built from TRBV29-1 and TRBJ2-1; the D is unclear. The CDR3 extends over 13 amino acids. V lost 6 bases and J 6 bases, leaving 15 bases between the germline ends. CDR1 is SQVTM, CDR2 ANQGSEA, per germline. The CDR3 loop is CSVLTPGSNEQFF. In nucleotides, the CDR3 is TGCAGCGTGTTGACCCCCGGCAGCAATGAGCAGTTCTTC.

The V and J genes are TRBV5-1 and TRBJ2-3; the match to TRBD2 covers 7 bases. V shed 3 bases, J shed 2 bases, and the junction held 15 bases outside the gene matches. Germline values: CDR1 SGHRS, CDR2 YFSETQ. The CDR3 is 18 residues long. The DNA for the CDR3 is TGCGCCAGCAGCTCCCAAGTCCGGACTAGAGGATCCACAGATACGCAGTATTTT. It is translated as CASSSQVRTRGSTDTQYF.

V usage is TRBV2 and J usage is TRBJ2-3, with D perhaps matching TRBD2 (5 bases). The CDR3 loop spans 15 amino acids. CDR1 SNHLY and CDR2 FYNNEI come from the germline V gene. V shed 3 bases and J shed 3 bases, with 13 bases lying between them. CDR3 nucleotides: TGTGCCAGCAGTGAGAGGAGTCTAGCAACAGATACGCAGTATTTT. Residues: CASSERSLATDTQYF.